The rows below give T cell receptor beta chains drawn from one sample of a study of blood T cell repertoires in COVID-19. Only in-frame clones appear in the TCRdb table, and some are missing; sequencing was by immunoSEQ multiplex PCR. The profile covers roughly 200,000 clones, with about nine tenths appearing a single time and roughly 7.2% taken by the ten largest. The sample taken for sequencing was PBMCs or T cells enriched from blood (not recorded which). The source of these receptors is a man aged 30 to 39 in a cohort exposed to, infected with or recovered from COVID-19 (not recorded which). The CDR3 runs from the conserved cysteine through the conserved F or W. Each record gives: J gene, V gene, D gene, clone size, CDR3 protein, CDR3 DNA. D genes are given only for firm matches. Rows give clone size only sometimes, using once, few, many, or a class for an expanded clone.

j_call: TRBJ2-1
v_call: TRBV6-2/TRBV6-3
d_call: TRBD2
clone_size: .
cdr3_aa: CASSHPRTSAHNEQFF
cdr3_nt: TGTGCCAGCAGCCACCCGAGGACTAGCGCACACAATGAGCAGTTCTTC

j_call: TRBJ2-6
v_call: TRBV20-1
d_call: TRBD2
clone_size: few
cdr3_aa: CSASQRGPGANVLTF
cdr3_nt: TGCAGTGCTAGTCAGCGGGGGCCTGGGGCCAACGTCCTGACTTTC

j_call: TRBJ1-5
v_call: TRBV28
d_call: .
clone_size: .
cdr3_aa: CASSLNEGPQHF
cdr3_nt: TGTGCCAGCAGTTTAAACGAGGGGCCCCAGCATTTT

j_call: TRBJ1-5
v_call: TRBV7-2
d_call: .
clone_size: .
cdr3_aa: CASSSRVGPQHF
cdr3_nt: TGTGCCAGCAGCTCCCGGGTAGGGCCCCAGCATTTT

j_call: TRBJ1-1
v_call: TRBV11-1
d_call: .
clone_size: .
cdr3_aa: CASSPRGTEAFF
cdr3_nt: TGTGCCAGCAGCCCCCGGGGGACTGAAGCTTTCTTT

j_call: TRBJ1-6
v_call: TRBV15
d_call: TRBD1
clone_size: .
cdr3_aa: CATSGRGLNSPLHF
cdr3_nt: TGTGCCACCAGCGGAAGGGGGCTTAATTCACCCCTCCACTTT

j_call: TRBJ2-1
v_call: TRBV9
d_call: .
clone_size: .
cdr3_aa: CASSVVQRVSSYNEQFF
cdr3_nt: TGTGCCAGCAGCGTAGTACAGCGGGTTAGCTCCTACAATGAGCAGTTCTTC

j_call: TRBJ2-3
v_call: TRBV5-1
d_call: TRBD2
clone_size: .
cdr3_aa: CASSWTSGTSTDTQYF
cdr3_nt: TGCGCCAGCAGCTGGACTAGCGGGACATCCACAGATACGCAGTATTTT

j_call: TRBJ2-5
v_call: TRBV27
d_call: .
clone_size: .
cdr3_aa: CASSQGGRLQETQYF
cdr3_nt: TGTGCCAGCAGCCAAGGGGGTAGGCTCCAAGAGACCCAGTACTTC

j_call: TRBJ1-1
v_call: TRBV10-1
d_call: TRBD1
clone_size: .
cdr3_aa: CASTGGPGTEAFF
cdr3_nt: TGCGCCAGTACAGGGGGGCCAGGAACTGAAGCTTTCTTT

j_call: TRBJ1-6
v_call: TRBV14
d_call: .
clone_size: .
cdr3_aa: CASSQEVVSSYNSPLHF
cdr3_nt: TGTGCCAGCAGCCAAGAGGTTGTTAGCTCCTATAATTCACCCCTCCACTTT

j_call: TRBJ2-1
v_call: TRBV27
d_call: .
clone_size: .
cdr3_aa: CASRLSGYPEQFF
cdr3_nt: TGTGCCAGCAGACTATCAGGGTACCCTGAGCAGTTCTTC

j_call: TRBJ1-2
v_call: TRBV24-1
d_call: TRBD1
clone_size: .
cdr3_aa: CATSDPTGNYGYTF
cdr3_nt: TGTGCCACCAGTGACCCGACAGGGAACTATGGCTACACCTTC

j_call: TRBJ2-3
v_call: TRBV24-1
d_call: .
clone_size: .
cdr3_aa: CATSDPRAPRGTDTQYF
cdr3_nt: TGTGCCACCAGTGATCCTCGGGCCCCCAGGGGCACAGATACGCAGTATTTT

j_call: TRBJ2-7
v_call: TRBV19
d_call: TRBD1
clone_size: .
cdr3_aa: CASSRGLSVEQYF
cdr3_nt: TGTGCCAGTTCCAGGGGGTTATCAGTCGAGCAGTACTTC

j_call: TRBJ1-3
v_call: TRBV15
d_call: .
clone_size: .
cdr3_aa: CATSRDIRLQGPGNTIYF
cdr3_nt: TGTGCCACCAGCAGAGACATACGCCTACAGGGACCCGGAAACACCATATATTTT

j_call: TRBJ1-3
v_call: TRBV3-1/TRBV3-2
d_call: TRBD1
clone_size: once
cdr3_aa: CASSSRDRGPGNTIYF
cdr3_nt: TGTGCCAGCAGCTCCCGGGACAGGGGGCCTGGAAACACCATATATTTT

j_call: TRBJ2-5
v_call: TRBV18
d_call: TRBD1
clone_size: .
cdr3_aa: CASSPGTGKETQYF
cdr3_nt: TGTGCCAGCTCTCCCGGGACAGGAAAAGAGACCCAGTACTTC

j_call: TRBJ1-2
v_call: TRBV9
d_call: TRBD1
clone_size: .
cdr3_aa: CASSVSGTGNYGYTF
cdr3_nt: TGTGCCAGCAGCGTTTCCGGGACAGGGAACTATGGCTACACCTTC

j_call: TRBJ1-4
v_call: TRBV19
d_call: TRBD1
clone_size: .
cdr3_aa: CASSGPRDRSAEKLFF
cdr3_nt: TGTGCCAGTAGCGGCCCTCGGGACAGATCAGCCGAAAAACTGTTTTTT